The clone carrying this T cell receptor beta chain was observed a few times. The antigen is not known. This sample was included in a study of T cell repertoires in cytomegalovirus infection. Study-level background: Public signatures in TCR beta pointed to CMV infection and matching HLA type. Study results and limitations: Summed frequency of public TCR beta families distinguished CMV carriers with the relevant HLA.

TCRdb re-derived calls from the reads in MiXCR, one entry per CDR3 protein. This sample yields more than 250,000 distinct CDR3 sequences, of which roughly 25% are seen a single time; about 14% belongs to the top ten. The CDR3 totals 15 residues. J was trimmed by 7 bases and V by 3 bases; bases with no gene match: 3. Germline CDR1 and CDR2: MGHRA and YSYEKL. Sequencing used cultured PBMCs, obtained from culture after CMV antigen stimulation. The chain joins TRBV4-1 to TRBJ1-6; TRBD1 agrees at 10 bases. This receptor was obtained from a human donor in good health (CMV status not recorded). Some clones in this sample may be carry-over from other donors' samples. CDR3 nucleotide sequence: TGCGCCAGCAGCCAGGGGACAGGGGCAAATTCACCCCTCCACTTT. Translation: CASSQGTGANSPLHF.